The sequence of this T cell receptor (beta chain) was determined in a study of persistence of HIV-infected CD4 T cells. As for this clone: No antigen is known for it.

Sequencing used immunoSEQ version 4 in survey mode. Each sample used up to 1 ug genomic DNA diluted to around 10 ng/uL. Produced via immunoSEQ multiplex PCR; TCRdb's table is partial and in-frame only. The table lists tens of thousands of clones, approximately 90% of them singletons. This nonspecific control used anti-CD3/anti-CD28 bead stimulation of CD4+ T cells. Responding CD4+ T cells were sorted by upregulation of both CD40 ligand and CD69. Germline CDR1 reads SGHRS; CDR2 reads YFSETQ. CDR3 size: 14 residues. V lost 3 bases to trimming and J lost 5 bases; unmatched junction nucleotides: 6. The material was CD4+ T cells sorted from PBMCs after approximately 19-hour stimulation, obtained from a patient who received antiretroviral therapy. This TCR derives from an adult man with HIV who was CMV-seropositive. The chain combines TRBV5-1 with TRBJ2-5, with 8 positions matching TRBD1. CDR3 DNA sequence: TGCGCCAGCAGCTCCTCCAGGGGGCGGGAGACCCAGTACTTC. Amino acid sequence: CASSSSRGRETQYF.